This paragraph reports one T cell receptor beta chain. No antigen is known for it. The junction and the germline gene differ at one end; a read error may be behind it. The data stem from a study of cytomegalovirus exposure and HLA in healthy donors. The study's findings and limits: A later analysis showed that HLA-associated TCR beta chains had undergone more clonal expansion than equally common others.

In germline, CDR1 is GTSNPN, CDR2 SVGIG (reference sequence). There are 15 residues in the CDR3. The PCR used 60 Vbeta and 13 Jbeta primers. Method: immunoSEQ multiplex PCR; TCRdb's copy keeps in-frame clones and lacks some. The sample includes about 150,000 clones, less than 90% seen only once; the top ten take roughly 2.5%. Sequencing was performed on PBMCs. The V gene is TRBV30, the J gene TRBJ1-5; unclear D gene. The source is a boy between 2 and 15 years old in good health and CMV-seronegative. The CDR3 reads CAWSVGESPNRPQHF. CDR3 sequence (DNA): TGTGCCTGGAGTGTCGGGGAGTCTCCCAATCGGCCCCAGCATTTT.